This TCR beta chain comes out of a study of blood T cell repertoires in COVID-19. Study context: The study drew acute and convalescent COVID-19 samples from the United States, Italy and Spain.

CDR1 and CDR2 (germline): LGHNA, YSLEER. The CDR3 totals 17 residues. The V and J ends lost 0 bases and 3 bases respectively, with 18 bases between them. The table came from immunoSEQ multiplex PCR; TCRdb's copy has only in-frame clones and leaves some out. Of roughly 330,000 clones listed, roughly 90% are singletons. The sample comprised peripheral blood. The chain uses TRBV4-3 and TRBJ2-7; the D gene is possibly TRBD2 (5 bases). The TCR sequence derives from a man aged 18 to 29 who had recovered from COVID-19. CDR3 loop: CASSQDHPPDRDYEQYF. The CDR3 DNA reads TGCGCCAGCAGCCAAGATCACCCCCCAGATCGGGACTACGAGCAGTACTTC.